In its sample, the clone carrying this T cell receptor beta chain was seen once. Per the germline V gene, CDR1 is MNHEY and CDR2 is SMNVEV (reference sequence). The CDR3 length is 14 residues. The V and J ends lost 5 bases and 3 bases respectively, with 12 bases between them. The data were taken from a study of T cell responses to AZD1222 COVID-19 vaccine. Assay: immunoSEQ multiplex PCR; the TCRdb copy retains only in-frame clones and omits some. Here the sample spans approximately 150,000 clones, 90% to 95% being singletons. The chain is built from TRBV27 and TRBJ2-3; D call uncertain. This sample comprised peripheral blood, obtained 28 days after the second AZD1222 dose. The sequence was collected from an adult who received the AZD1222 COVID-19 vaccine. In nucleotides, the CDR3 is TGTGCCAGCAGTGCCCCCGGTGGAACAGATACGCAGTATTTT. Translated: CASSAPGGTDTQYF.